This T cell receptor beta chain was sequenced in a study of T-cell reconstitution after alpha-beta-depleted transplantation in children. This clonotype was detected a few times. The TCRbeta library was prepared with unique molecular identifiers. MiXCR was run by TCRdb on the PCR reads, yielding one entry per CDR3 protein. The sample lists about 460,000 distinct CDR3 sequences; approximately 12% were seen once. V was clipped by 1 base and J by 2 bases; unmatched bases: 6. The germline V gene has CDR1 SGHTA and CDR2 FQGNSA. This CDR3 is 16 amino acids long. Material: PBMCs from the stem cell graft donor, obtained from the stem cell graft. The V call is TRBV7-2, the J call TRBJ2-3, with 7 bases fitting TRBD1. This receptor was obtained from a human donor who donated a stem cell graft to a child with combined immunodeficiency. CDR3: CASSLVGTAITDTQYF. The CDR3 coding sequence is TGTGCCAGCAGCTTAGTGGGGACAGCTATCACAGATACGCAGTATTTT.